This T cell receptor beta chain was recorded in a study of cytomegalovirus exposure and HLA in healthy donors. Comment on this clone: Its antigen is not identified.

V trimming: 7 bases; J trimming: 2 bases; junction bases outside the gene matches: 9. This CDR3 has 15 residues. Per the germline V gene, CDR1 is MNHEY and CDR2 is SVGAGI. Study findings and constraints: A missense variant in DCLRE1C was later tied to TCR beta V- and J-gene trimming. Listed as cytomegalovirus-associated were roughly 180 TCR beta chains. Later work found most CMV-associated TCR beta chains apparently HLA-restricted. Being productive about 87% or about 30% of the time was typical of most TCR beta V segments in an earlier analysis.

The PCR employed 60 Vbeta primers together with 13 Jbeta primers. Measured with immunoSEQ multiplex PCR; TCRdb has only the in-frame clones, and not every one. The sample records some 200,000 clones, more than 65% being singletons. The material sequenced was PBMCs. The rearrangement links TRBV6-5 to TRBJ2-7; TRBD2 agrees at 9 bases. This clonotype was sampled from a man aged 50 or older in good health and CMV-seronegative. The CDR3 protein is CASTLGLAGTYEQYF. For the CDR3, the DNA is TGTGCCAGCACCCTGGGGCTAGCGGGAACCTACGAGCAGTACTTC.